Listed here are 13 T cell receptor beta chains from one sample, sequenced in a study of technical replicates of blood from several donors. The table came from immunoSEQ multiplex PCR; TCRdb's copy has only in-frame clones and leaves some out. There are about 12,000 clones in the sample; approximately 93% occur only once, and 7.5% to 9.5% lies in the top ten. Source material: PBMCs. The origin of the receptors is a human donor in good health.

The chain uses TRBV7-3 and TRBJ1-2; TRBD1 is a possible D gene (5 bases). Germline loops: CDR1 SGHTA, CDR2 FQGTGA. Deletions cut 1 base from V and 8 bases from J, with 14 bases between. This CDR3 contains 14 residues. Here the CDR3 DNA reads TGTGCCAGCAGCTTAAATCAGGGCGTGGGAGGCTACACCTTC. Translated, it gives CASSLNQGVGGYTF.

The chain employs TRBV2 and TRBJ1-1, with TRBD1 matching 7 bases. The ends lost 6 bases at V and 11 bases at J; junction bases unmatched: 9. The germline V gene has CDR1 SNHLY and CDR2 FYNNEI. This CDR3 comprises 12 residues. CDR3 loop: CASRVMTGRAFF. The CDR3 bases are TGTGCCAGCAGGGTCATGACAGGGAGGGCTTTCTTT.

The chain joins TRBV19 to TRBJ2-7, with 11 bases lining up with TRBD2. V lost 4 bases to trimming and J lost 6 bases; unmatched junction nucleotides: 5. Per germline, CDR1 LNHDA and CDR2 SQIVND (reference sequence). The CDR3 runs to 14 residues. The CDR3 nucleotides are TGTGCCAGTAGTAACTTAGGACTAGCGGGCGAGCAGTACTTC. Protein product: CASSNLGLAGEQYF.

V gene TRBV19 combines with J gene TRBJ2-1, with 14 bases that match TRBD2. CDR3 length equals 17 residues. J was trimmed by 1 base and V by 8 bases; bases with no gene match: 7. Germline V lookup: CDR1 LNHDA, CDR2 SQIVND (reference sequence). CDR3 sequence reads: CASRQGLAGESYNEQFF. The CDR3 DNA reads as TGTGCCAGTCGGCAGGGACTAGCGGGAGAGTCCTACAATGAGCAGTTCTTC.

The chain has TRBV5-1 and TRBJ2-1; TRBD2 matches 11 bases. The V and J ends lost 3 bases and 8 bases, in that order; junction bases with no gene match: 19. Germline values: CDR1 SGHRS, CDR2 YFSETQ. CDR3 size: 19 residues. The CDR3: CASSSLRGLAGGFGDEQFF. DNA for the CDR3: TGCGCCAGCAGCTCACTGAGAGGGCTAGCGGGAGGCTTTGGGGATGAGCAGTTCTTC.

This rearrangement joins TRBV29-1 to TRBJ1-5; D is uncertain. Germline loops: CDR1 SQVTM, CDR2 ANQGSEA. The CDR3 length is 12 residues. V lost 4 bases and J 6 bases, leaving 10 bases between the germline ends. Written as DNA, the CDR3 is TGCAGCGTTGGTGGGGAGGGTCAGCCCCAGCATTTT. Amino acids: CSVGGEGQPQHF.

The CDR3 bases are TGTGCCAGTAGCAAGGGACAGGAGACGAATCAGCCCCAGCATTTT. It is translated as CASSKGQETNQPQHF. The chain links TRBV19 to TRBJ1-5, with 8 bases matching TRBD1. CDR1 is LNHDA and CDR2 is SQIVND in the germline V gene (reference sequence). This CDR3 is 15 amino acids long. Trimming at V came to 6 bases and at J to 4 bases, leaving 8 bases not matched to a gene.

The chain couples TRBV10-2 to TRBJ2-2; D possibly corresponds to TRBD2 (6 bases). The CDR3 has 13 residues. Trimming shortened V by 3 bases and J by 6 bases, and 8 bases separated the two germline ends. The germline V gene encodes CDR1 WSHSY and CDR2 SAAADI. CDR3 DNA sequence: TGCGCCAGCAGTGATACGGGGGCCGGGGAGCTGTTTTTT. Residues: CASSDTGAGELFF.

The rearrangement uses TRBV27 and TRBJ1-5; D perhaps matches TRBD1 (6 bases). Germline V gives CDR1 MNHEY, CDR2 SMNVEV (reference sequence). The V end was cut by 6 bases, the J end by 3 bases, with 12 bases between. The length of the CDR3 is 14 residues. The CDR3 loop is CASSQQGYNQPQHF. The CDR3 bases are TGTGCCAGCAGCCAACAGGGTTACAATCAGCCCCAGCATTTT.

The chain links TRBV5-1 to TRBJ2-4, with D uncertain. Germline CDR1 reads SGHRS; CDR2 reads YFSETQ. The CDR3 contains 14 residues. Trimming left V 0 bases short and J 2 bases short, with 6 bases between. This CDR3 is CASSLDSTKNIQYF. DNA of the CDR3: TGCGCCAGCAGCTTGGACAGCACCAAAAACATTCAGTACTTC.

This chain links TRBV6-4 with TRBJ2-1, with 9 nucleotides matching TRBD2. CDR1 MRHNA and CDR2 SNTAGT come from the germline V gene. Trimming at V came to 4 bases and at J to 5 bases, leaving 6 bases not matched to a gene. The CDR3 length is 15 residues. The CDR3 nucleotides are TGTGCCAGCAGTGCTGAAGCGGGAGGCAACAATGAGCAGTTCTTC. The encoded protein is CASSAEAGGNNEQFF.

This clone was found once. The chain uses TRBV6-1 and TRBJ2-3; TRBD2 agrees at 8 bases. Trimming cost V 3 bases and J 6 bases; bases outside gene matches: 8. CDR1 MNHNS and CDR2 SASEGT come from the germline V gene. The CDR3 extends over 15 amino acids. The CDR3 nucleotides read TGTGCCAGCAGTGAGTCGGTAGCGGGAAGGGATACGCAGTATTTT. Its translation: CASSESVAGRDTQYF.

V usage is TRBV14 and J usage is TRBJ1-3; the match to TRBD1 covers 7 bases. Per germline, CDR1 SGHDN and CDR2 FVKESK. The trim removed 1 base at V and 0 bases at J, leaving 3 bases unmatched. The CDR3 sequence is 16 residues long. The CDR3 DNA follows: TGTGCCAGCAGCCAAGGGGGGACAGTCTCTGGAAACACCATATATTTT. Translation: CASSQGGTVSGNTIYF. The full variable domain, its missing parts supplied by reference TRBV14 and TRBJ1-3, is EAGVTQFPSHSVIEKGQTVTLRCDPISGHDNLYWYRRVMGKEIKFLLHFVKESKQDESGMPNNRFLAERTGGTYSTLKVQPAELEDSGVYFCASSQGGTVSGNTIYFGEGSWLTVV.